The entry that follows covers one T cell receptor (beta chain) sequence. Its antigen is currently unknown. The sample is drawn from a study of T-cell memory formation after mild COVID-19. Study details: TCR clusters mostly belonged to single donors.

Each CDR3 protein is one row after TCRdb ran MiXCR on the 5' RACE reads. The table shows 350,000 to 450,000 distinct CDR3 sequences, with roughly 24% occurring only once. The CDR3 contains 15 residues. The V gene's germline CDR1 is SGHKS and CDR2 YYEKEE (reference sequence). Trimming took 0 bases from V and 3 from J, leaving 9 bases between them. Whole-study findings and limits: Contracting clones, day 15 to 85, had balanced CD4/CD8, and later expanders favored CD4+.

This TCR was sampled from an adult woman who had mild COVID-19 (a few samples of this study predate the infection). Cell type and time point are not known. The chain recombines TRBV5-5 with TRBJ1-4, with TRBD1 as a possible D gene (6 bases). The source material was PBMCs or a T cell subset sorted from them (not recorded which). DNA for the CDR3: TGTGCCAGCAGCTTGGACAGGGTGGCTAATGAAAAACTGTTTTTT. It translates to CASSLDRVANEKLFF. Full variable domain (missing parts from reference TRBV5-5 and TRBJ1-4): DAGVTQSPTHLIKTRGQQVTLRCSPISGHKSVSWYQQVLGQGPQFIFQYYEKEERGRGNFPDRFSARQFPNYSSELNVNALLLGDSALYLCASSLDRVANEKLFFGSGTQLSVL.